The 4 T cell receptor beta chains below all came from one sample that was sequenced in a study of T cells in women clearing cervical HPV infection. Only in-frame clones appear in the TCRdb table, and some are missing; sequencing was by immunoSEQ multiplex PCR. Seen in this sample are over 20,000 clones; the ten most common clones hold over 7.5%. Sequenced input: blood buffy coat. These receptor sequences come from a woman aged 18 to 75 with a cervical HPV16 infection that either progressed to CIN3+ or cleared (not recorded which).

With regard to this clone: Read data end 3 residues before the CDR3 end; the end is taken from the germline J gene. The chain combines TRBV12-5 with TRBJ1-3; 8 bases fit TRBD1. The germline V gene encodes CDR1 LGHNT and CDR2 FRNRAP. The CDR3 loop spans 16 amino acids. With 6 bases clipped from V and 0 bases from J, the junction kept 7 bases outside the gene matches. The CDR3 loop is CASGTGTGRSGNTIYF. The CDR3 DNA, read in part, is TGTGCTAGTGGAACCGGGACAGGACGCTCTGGAAACACC.

Concerning this clone itself: The observed sequence ends 3 residues before the CDR3 terminus, with the missing tail filled in from the germline J gene. The V call is TRBV18, the J call TRBJ1-5; 10 bases map to TRBD1. V trimming: 4 bases; J trimming: 7 bases; junction bases outside the gene matches: 4. The V gene's germline CDR1 is KGHSH and CDR2 LQKENI. The CDR3 loop spans 14 amino acids. CDR3 sequence: CASSQGTGEQPQHF. The covered CDR3 bases are TGTGCCAGCTCACAGGGGACAGGGGAGCAGCCC.

About this clone itself: The read falls 3 residues short of the CDR3 end, and the missing part is taken from the germline J gene. The chain recombines TRBV6-1 with TRBJ1-2; unclear D gene. In germline, CDR1 is MNHNS, CDR2 SASEGT. The CDR3 is 13 residues long. The sequenced part of the CDR3 DNA is TGTGCCAGCAGTGGACATCCGAGCCGCGGC. It yields the protein CASSGHPSRG. The entire CDR3 sequence reads CASSGHPSRGYTF.

Turning to this clone: From the germline J gene comes the end of the CDR3, since the read stops 3 residues before it. The V call is TRBV7-8, the J call TRBJ2-7, with D possibly matching TRBD2 (5 bases). This CDR3 has 13 amino acids. CDR1 is SGHVS and CDR2 is FQNEAQ in the germline V gene. Deletions cut 1 base from V and 3 bases from J, with 7 bases between. The covered CDR3 bases are TGTGCCAGCAGCTTAGTAGAGGGCTACGAG. Translated, it gives CASSLVEGYE. The complete CDR3 reads CASSLVEGYEQYF.